The source of this TCR beta chain is a study of lymphopenia after photon versus proton radiotherapy. Points from the study as a whole: A bigger post-nadir fall in TCR diversity correlated inversely with survival time in deceased patients. Post-nadir diversity loss with photons came from oligoclonal expansion, particularly CD8+ Temra cells.

The repertoire was sequenced with immunoSEQ multiplex PCR; TCRdb's copy has only in-frame clones and lacks some. Of 8,000 or so clones in the sample, over 65% are singletons; the top ten hold 51%. Germline V gene sequence: CDR1 SEHNR, CDR2 FQNEAQ (reference sequence). This CDR3 region has 17 residues. Trimming cost V 4 bases and J 0 bases, with 18 bases left between them. With regard to this clone: Its matching antigen is unknown.

The chain carries TRBV7-9 and TRBJ1-1; D may be TRBD1 (5 bases). The material sequenced was peripheral blood, taken from a patient treated with photon-based radiotherapy. This receptor was taken from a young man with gastric cancer. The CDR3 protein is CASSSPRTDTMNTEAFF. DNA for the CDR3: TGTGCCAGCAGCTCACCCCGGACGGACACCATGAACACTGAAGCTTTCTTT.